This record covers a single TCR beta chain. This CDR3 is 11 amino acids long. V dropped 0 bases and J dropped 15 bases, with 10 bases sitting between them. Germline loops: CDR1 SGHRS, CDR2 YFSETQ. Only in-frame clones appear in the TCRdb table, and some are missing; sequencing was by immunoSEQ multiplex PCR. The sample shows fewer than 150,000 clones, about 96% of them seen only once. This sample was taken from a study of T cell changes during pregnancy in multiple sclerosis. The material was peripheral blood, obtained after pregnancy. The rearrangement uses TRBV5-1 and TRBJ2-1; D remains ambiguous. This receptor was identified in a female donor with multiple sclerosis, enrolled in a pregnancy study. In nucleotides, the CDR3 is TGCGCCAGCAGCTTGGCTAGTCGAGTGTTCTTC. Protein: CASSLASRVFF.